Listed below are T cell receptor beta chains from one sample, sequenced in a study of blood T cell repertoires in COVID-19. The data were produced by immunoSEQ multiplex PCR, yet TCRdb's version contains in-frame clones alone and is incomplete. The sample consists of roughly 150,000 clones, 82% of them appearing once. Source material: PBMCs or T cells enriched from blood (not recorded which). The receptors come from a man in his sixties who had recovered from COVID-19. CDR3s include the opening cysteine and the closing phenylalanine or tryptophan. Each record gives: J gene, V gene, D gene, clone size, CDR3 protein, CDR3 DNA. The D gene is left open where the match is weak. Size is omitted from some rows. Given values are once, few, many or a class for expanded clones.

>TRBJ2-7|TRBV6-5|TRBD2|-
CASSYASGESYEQYF
TGTGCCAGCAGTTACGCTAGCGGGGAATCCTACGAGCAGTACTTC
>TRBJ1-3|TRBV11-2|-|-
CASSSRGSGNTIYF
TGTGCCAGCAGTTCCCGGGGTTCTGGAAACACCATATATTTT
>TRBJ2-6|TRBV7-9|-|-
CASSTYNRAYGANVLTF
TGTGCCAGCAGCACATACAACAGGGCTTATGGGGCCAACGTCCTGACTTTC
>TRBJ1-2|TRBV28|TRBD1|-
CASSSGQYGYTF
TGTGCCAGCAGTTCGGGACAGTATGGCTACACCTTC
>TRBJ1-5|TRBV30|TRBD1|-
CAWSVDRGHNQPQHF
TGTGCCTGGAGTGTTGACAGGGGGCACAATCAGCCCCAGCATTTT
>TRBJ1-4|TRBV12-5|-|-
CASGLVRGGTRPFATNEKLFF
TGTGCTAGTGGTTTGGTACGGGGGGGGACAAGACCTTTTGCAACTAATGAAAAACTGTTTTTT
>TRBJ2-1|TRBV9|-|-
CASSRRRNNEQFF
TGTGCCAGCAGTAGGAGAAGGAACAATGAGCAGTTCTTC
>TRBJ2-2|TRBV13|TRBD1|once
CASSQNRGRWDTGELFF
TGTGCCAGCAGCCAGAACAGGGGGCGATGGGACACCGGGGAGCTGTTTTTT
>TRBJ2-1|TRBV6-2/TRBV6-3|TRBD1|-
CASSYFRQGAGYNEQFF
TGTGCCAGCAGTTACTTTCGGCAGGGGGCGGGTTACAATGAGCAGTTCTTC
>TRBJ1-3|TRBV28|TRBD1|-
CASSSRQGLAGNTIYF
TGTGCCAGCAGTTCCCGACAGGGGCTTGCTGGAAACACCATATATTTT
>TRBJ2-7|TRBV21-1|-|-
CASSKVPRDFEQYF
TGTGCCAGCAGCAAAGTCCCCAGGGATTTCGAGCAGTACTTC
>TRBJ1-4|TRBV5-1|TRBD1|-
CASSSRTGSEKLFF
TGCGCCAGCAGCTCCCGGACAGGGAGTGAAAAACTGTTTTTT
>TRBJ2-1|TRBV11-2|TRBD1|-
CASSLVSRTGSYNEQFF
TGTGCCAGCAGCTTAGTGTCAAGGACAGGATCCTACAATGAGCAGTTCTTC
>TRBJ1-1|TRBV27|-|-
CASSFGGTNTEAFF
TGTGCCAGCAGTTTTGGAGGGACGAACACTGAAGCTTTCTTT
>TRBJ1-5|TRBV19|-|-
CASSRETGHQPQHF
TGTGCCAGTAGTAGAGAAACAGGGCATCAGCCCCAGCATTTT
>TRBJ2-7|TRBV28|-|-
CASSGRTAHPIEQYF
TGTGCCAGCAGTGGTCGGACTGCCCACCCCATCGAGCAGTACTTC
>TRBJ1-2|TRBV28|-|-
CASLDSPRVYGYTF
TGTGCCAGTTTAGACTCCCCGAGGGTTTATGGCTACACCTTC
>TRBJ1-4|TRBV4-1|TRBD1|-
CASSQTQGAGEKLFF
TGCGCCAGCAGCCAGACACAGGGGGCGGGAGAAAAACTGTTTTTT
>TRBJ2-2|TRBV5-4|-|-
CASSFYKTNTGELFF
TGTGCCAGCAGCTTTTACAAGACGAACACCGGGGAGCTGTTTTTT
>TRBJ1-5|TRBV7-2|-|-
CASSLVGSQDVGQPQHF
TGTGCCAGCAGCTTAGTAGGTAGTCAGGATGTGGGTCAGCCCCAGCATTTT
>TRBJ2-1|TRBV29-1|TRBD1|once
CSVERPGGGDEQFF
TGCAGCGTTGAAAGGCCAGGGGGCGGAGATGAGCAGTTCTTC
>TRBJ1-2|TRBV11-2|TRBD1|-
CASSFRPTGEGGYTF
TGTGCCAGCAGTTTTCGCCCTACAGGGGAAGGCGGCTACACCTTC
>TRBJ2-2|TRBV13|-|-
CASSLAGPLTGELFF
TGTGCCAGCAGCTTAGCAGGGCCTCTCACCGGGGAGCTGTTTTTT
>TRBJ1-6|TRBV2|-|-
CASSVEGSNGSPLHF
TGTGCCAGCTCCGTGGAGGGGTCCAACGGGTCACCCCTCCACTTT
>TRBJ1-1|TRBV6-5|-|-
CASRIHGDTEAFF
TGTGCCAGCAGAATCCACGGGGACACTGAAGCTTTCTTT
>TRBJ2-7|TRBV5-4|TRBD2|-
CASSFLGGTYEQYF
TGTGCCAGCAGCTTCTTGGGGGGGACCTACGAGCAGTACTTC
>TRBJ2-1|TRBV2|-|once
CASSESSKKQFF
TGTGCCAGCAGTGAAAGTAGTAAGAAGCAGTTCTTC
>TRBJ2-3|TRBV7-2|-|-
CASSSKRVRPDTQYF
TGTGCCAGCAGCTCTAAGCGGGTACGGCCAGATACGCAGTATTTT
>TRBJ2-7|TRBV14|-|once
CASSQGNGRDQYF
TGTGCCAGCAGCCAAGGGAACGGGAGAGACCAGTACTTC
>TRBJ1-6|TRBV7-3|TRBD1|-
CASSEGQASPLHF
TGTGCCAGCAGCGAAGGACAGGCCTCTCCCCTCCACTTT
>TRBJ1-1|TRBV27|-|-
CASSLVPLLVMNTEAFF
TGTGCCAGCAGTTTAGTCCCGCTTCTAGTTATGAACACTGAAGCTTTCTTT
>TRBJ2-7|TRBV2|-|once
CASRATGSSYEQYF
TGTGCCAGCAGGGCTACAGGGTCCTCCTACGAGCAGTACTTC
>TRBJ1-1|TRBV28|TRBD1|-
CASRRTGAKNTEAFF
TGTGCCAGCAGGAGGACAGGTGCAAAGAACACTGAAGCTTTCTTT
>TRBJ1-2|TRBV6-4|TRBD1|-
CASSDSNTHEDRDYGYTF
TGTGCCAGCAGTGACTCGAATACACACGAGGACAGGGACTATGGCTACACCTTC
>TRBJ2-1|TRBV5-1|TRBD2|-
CASSLSGREGYNEQFF
TGCGCCAGCAGCCTGAGCGGGCGGGAGGGCTACAATGAGCAGTTCTTC
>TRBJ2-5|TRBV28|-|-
CASSLDTQETQYF
TGTGCCAGCAGTTTGGACACCCAAGAGACCCAGTACTTC
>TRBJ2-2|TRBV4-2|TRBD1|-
CASSQDWNRGTVGELFF
TGTGCCAGCAGCCAAGATTGGAACAGGGGGACGGTCGGGGAGCTGTTTTTT
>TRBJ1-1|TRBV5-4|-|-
CASSLGGSVMNTEAFF
TGTGCCAGCAGCTTGGGAGGTTCGGTGATGAACACTGAAGCTTTCTTT